Following are 24 T cell receptor beta chains from one sample sequenced in a study of cytomegalovirus exposure and HLA in healthy donors. Amplification used 60 Vbeta primers and 13 Jbeta primers. The data were produced by immunoSEQ multiplex PCR, yet TCRdb's version contains in-frame clones alone and is incomplete. The table records 29,000 or so clones, about 62% of them present only once. The sequenced material came from PBMCs. Every receptor here comes from a male donor in good health and CMV-seropositive.

V gene TRBV28 combines with J gene TRBJ1-3; D not certain. Trimming shortened V by 1 base and J by 4 bases, and 8 bases separated the two germline ends. Germline V gene sequence: CDR1 MDHEN, CDR2 SYDVKM. This CDR3 spans 14 amino acids. The CDR3 sequence is CASSLSGAGNTIYF. In DNA, the CDR3 is TGTGCCAGCAGTTTATCAGGCGCCGGAAACACCATATATTTT.

The chain joins TRBV5-1 to TRBJ2-2, with D possibly matching TRBD2 (5 bases). This CDR3 comprises 15 residues. Germline CDR1 is SGHRS and CDR2 is YFSETQ. Trimming cost V 2 bases and J 4 bases, with 12 bases left between them. The chain's CDR3 is CASSLLEGATGELFF. As DNA, the CDR3 is TGCGCCAGCAGCTTACTCGAGGGCGCCACCGGGGAGCTGTTTTTT.

This clone was picked up a small number of times. The chain joins TRBV11-2 to TRBJ2-5; TRBD2 agrees at 10 bases. The end of the DNA aligns better with TRBJ2-7, so the J call may be wrong. CDR1 and CDR2 from the germline V gene are SGHAT and FQNNGV. The length of the CDR3 is 16 residues. The CDR3 bases are TGTGCCAGCAGCCCCTTGACTAGCGGGTTATCCTACGAGCAGTACTTC. Translating gives CASSPLTSGLSYEQYF.

The genes are TRBV5-1 and TRBJ2-1; 9 bases agree with TRBD2. The CDR3 loop spans 14 amino acids. The V gene end was trimmed by 6 bases and the J gene end by 8 bases; junction bases not matched to a gene: 9. The germline gives CDR1 SGHRS, CDR2 YFSETQ. The CDR3 sequence is CASTIGGRADEQFF. CDR3 coding DNA: TGCGCCAGCACTATTGGCGGGAGGGCCGATGAGCAGTTCTTC.

The chain employs TRBV7-2 and TRBJ2-2; perhaps TRBD1 as D (5 bases). V shed 0 bases and J shed 5 bases, with 7 bases lying between them. The CDR3 has 14 amino acids. Germline lookup yields CDR1 SGHTA and CDR2 FQGNSA. CDR3 in amino acids: CASSLARATGELFF. Here the CDR3 DNA reads TGTGCCAGCAGCTTAGCCAGGGCGACCGGGGAGCTGTTTTTT.

The chain's CDR3 is CASSLAGNYGYTF. In nucleotides, the CDR3 is TGTGCCAGCAGTTTAGCGGGAAACTATGGCTACACCTTC. The chain employs TRBV28 and TRBJ1-2; D uncertain. Trimming pared 2 bases from V and 2 bases from J, leaving 6 bases between. Germline V lookup: CDR1 MDHEN, CDR2 SYDVKM. The CDR3 spans 13 residues.

The rearrangement links TRBV5-1 to TRBJ2-5; TRBD1 matches 10 bases. The CDR3 length is 17 residues. Germline CDR1 reads SGHRS; CDR2 reads YFSETQ. Losses at the gene ends were 7 bases for V and 2 bases for J; bases not matched to a gene: 14. CDR3 sequence: CASLLQQGQGTQETQYF. CDR3 nucleotides: TGCGCCAGCCTTCTCCAGCAGGGACAGGGGACTCAAGAGACCCAGTACTTC. The full variable domain, completed using reference TRBV5-1 and TRBJ2-5, is KAGVTQTPRYLIKTRGQQVTLSCSPISGHRSVSWYQQTPGQGLQFLFEYFSETQRNKGNFPGRFSGRQFSNSRSEMNVSTLELGDSALYLCASLLQQGQGTQETQYFGPGTRLLVL.

A few counts support this clone. V and J are TRBV28 and TRBJ2-1, with 11 bases matching TRBD2. The CDR3 sequence is 16 residues long. J was trimmed by 4 bases and V by 5 bases; bases with no gene match: 7. Per the germline V gene, CDR1 is MDHEN and CDR2 is SYDVKM. CDR3 bases: TGTGCCAGCAGTCCTCGTCTAGCGGGAGGTTACAATGAGCAGTTCTTC. It yields the protein CASSPRLAGGYNEQFF.

This clone was recorded a few times. The DNA for the CDR3 is TGTGCCAGCAGCTTAGGTCCACAGGGTCAAGAGACCCAGTACTTC. It is translated as CASSLGPQGQETQYF. The V gene is TRBV11-2, the J gene TRBJ2-5; perhaps TRBD1 as D (6 bases). V lost 1 base and J 2 bases, leaving 11 bases between the germline ends. The CDR3 is 15 residues long. The germline gives CDR1 SGHAT, CDR2 FQNNGV.

The rearrangement uses TRBV7-3 and TRBJ2-3; TRBD2 matches 10 bases. Germline values: CDR1 SGHTA, CDR2 FQGTGA. The CDR3 length is 18 residues. The V segment lost 0 bases and the J segment 6 bases; nucleotides outside the gene matches: 12. The CDR3 reads CASSLTASASGRSDTQYF. CDR3 in DNA: TGTGCCAGCAGCTTAACGGCTTCGGCTAGCGGGAGATCTGATACGCAGTATTTT.

J is TRBJ1-1 and V is TRBV5-4; D is unresolved. Germline CDR1 SGHNT, CDR2 YYREEE (reference sequence). The CDR3 is made up of 11 amino acids. The V end was cut by 4 bases, the J end by 6 bases, with 7 bases between. The CDR3 here is CASSRGSEAFF. In DNA form, the CDR3 reads TGTGCCAGCAGCCGGGGATCTGAAGCTTTCTTT.

The chain carries TRBV19 and TRBJ1-1; the D gene is possibly TRBD1 (5 bases). Trimming removed 6 bases from V and 1 base from J, with 15 bases in between. The CDR3 covers 15 residues. Germline V gene sequence: CDR1 LNHDA, CDR2 SQIVND (reference sequence). The CDR3 spells CASRDTLRGNTEAFF. The CDR3 nucleotides read TGTGCCAGTAGAGACACCTTAAGGGGGAACACTGAAGCTTTCTTT.

This rearrangement joins TRBV19 to TRBJ1-5; TRBD1 agrees at 9 bases. The germline V gene encodes CDR1 LNHDA and CDR2 SQIVND (reference sequence). The ends lost 6 bases at V and 1 base at J; junction bases unmatched: 4. There are 15 residues in the CDR3. CDR3 residues: CASSLGQGSNQPQHF. CDR3 sequence (DNA): TGTGCCAGTAGCCTCGGACAGGGGAGCAATCAGCCCCAGCATTTT.

The J gene is TRBJ2-5, the V gene TRBV2; 8 bases map to TRBD1. This CDR3 contains 15 residues. V lost 3 bases, J lost 1 base, and 4 bases stayed unmatched. CDR1 and CDR2 (germline): SNHLY, FYNNEI. This CDR3 is CASSDQGASQETQYF. The CDR3, as DNA: TGTGCCAGCAGTGATCAGGGGGCGAGCCAAGAGACCCAGTACTTC.

The chain has TRBV13 and TRBJ2-7; no clear D gene. Germline lookup yields CDR1 PRHDT and CDR2 FYEKMQ (reference sequence). The V end was cut by 4 bases, the J end by 2 bases, with 15 bases between. The CDR3 totals 15 residues. The CDR3 region is CASSSRDSVAYEQYF. CDR3 DNA: TGTGCCAGCAGCTCTAGAGACTCAGTGGCCTACGAGCAGTACTTC.

This rearrangement joins TRBV5-1 to TRBJ2-7; weak D call: TRBD1 (5 bases). The V and J ends lost 4 bases and 4 bases respectively, with 9 bases between them. The V gene's germline CDR1 is SGHRS and CDR2 YFSETQ. This CDR3 has 12 amino acids. CDR3 protein: CASSPQGYEQYF. In nucleotides, the CDR3 is TGCGCCAGCAGCCCCCAGGGATACGAGCAGTACTTC.

This clone has just a few counts. The chain carries TRBV6-5 and TRBJ1-2, with D perhaps matching TRBD1 (6 bases). Looked up from germline, CDR1 is MNHEY and CDR2 is SVGAGI. V lost 4 bases, J lost 5 bases, and 11 bases lay in between. The length of the CDR3 is 13 residues. CDR3 bases: TGTGCCAGCAGTTTAGACAGGATATATGGCTACACCTTC. This gives the protein CASSLDRIYGYTF.

This chain links TRBV29-1 with TRBJ2-1; 8 bases line up with TRBD2. The V gene's germline CDR1 is SQVTM and CDR2 ANQGSEA. With 6 bases clipped from V and 8 bases from J, the junction kept 12 bases outside the gene matches. The CDR3 covers 14 residues. CDR3 amino acids: CSVPERELDHEQFF. CDR3 nucleotides: TGCAGCGTCCCAGAGCGGGAGTTGGATCATGAGCAGTTCTTC.

This clone was seen a handful of times. The chain employs TRBV10-3 and TRBJ1-5, with TRBD1 matching 8 bases. Per germline, CDR1 ENHRY and CDR2 SYGVKD. J lost 0 bases, V lost 4 bases, and 5 bases had no gene match. The CDR3 has 16 residues. Here the CDR3 DNA reads TGTGCCATCAGTGCCCAGACAGGGGTTAGCAATCAGCCCCAGCATTTT. Its translation: CAISAQTGVSNQPQHF.

The chain links TRBV5-5 to TRBJ2-4; the D gene is possibly TRBD1 (5 bases). Germline CDR1 reads SGHKS; CDR2 reads YYEKEE (reference sequence). Trimming stripped 2 bases from V and 1 base from J, with 7 bases between. The CDR3 is 14 residues long. Here the CDR3 DNA reads TGTGCCAGCAGCTTAGGGGTGGCCAAAAACATTCAGTACTTC. It translates to CASSLGVAKNIQYF.

V is TRBV9 and J is TRBJ2-3; 7 bases line up with TRBD1. Germline-derived CDR1 and CDR2 are SGDLS and YYNGEE. This CDR3 has 16 residues. Losses at the gene ends were 2 bases for V and 4 bases for J; bases not matched to a gene: 10. CDR3 nucleotides: TGTGCCAGCAGCGTCTCGACAGGGCTGGGCGCAGATACGCAGTATTTT. Residues: CASSVSTGLGADTQYF.

This chain uses TRBV25-1 with TRBJ1-2; D gene ambiguous. Looked up from germline, CDR1 is MGHDK and CDR2 is SYGVNS. V lost 5 bases and J 4 bases, leaving 14 bases between the germline ends. There are 14 residues in the CDR3. DNA of the CDR3: TGTGCCAGCAGTACTCGAGAGTCTTTCTATGGCTACACCTTC. It translates to CASSTRESFYGYTF.

V and J are TRBV5-4 and TRBJ2-7, with D possibly matching TRBD2 (6 bases). Trimming removed 4 bases from V and 5 bases from J, with 16 bases in between. The CDR3 is 14 residues long. Germline loops: CDR1 SGHNT, CDR2 YYREEE (reference sequence). CDR3 in amino acids: CASSPGLPRNEQYF. CDR3 bases: TGTGCCAGCAGCCCGGGACTCCCCAGGAACGAGCAGTACTTC. Using reference TRBV5-4 and TRBJ2-7 for the parts outside the CDR3, the full variable domain is ETGVTQSPTHLIKTRGQQVTLRCSSQSGHNTVSWYQQALGQGPQFIFQYYREEENGRGNFPPRFSGLQFPNYSSELNVNALELDDSALYLCASSPGLPRNEQYFGPGTRLTVT.

The rearrangement links TRBV5-6 to TRBJ1-4; maybe TRBD1 (5 bases). Trimming cost V 0 bases and J 7 bases, with 16 bases left between them. CDR3 length: 16 amino acids. Looked up from germline, CDR1 is SGHDT and CDR2 is YYEEEE. As DNA, the CDR3 is TGTGCCAGCAGCTTGGAGAGTCGGGGGTCGAGTGAAAAACTGTTTTTT. Translated, it gives CASSLESRGSSEKLFF.